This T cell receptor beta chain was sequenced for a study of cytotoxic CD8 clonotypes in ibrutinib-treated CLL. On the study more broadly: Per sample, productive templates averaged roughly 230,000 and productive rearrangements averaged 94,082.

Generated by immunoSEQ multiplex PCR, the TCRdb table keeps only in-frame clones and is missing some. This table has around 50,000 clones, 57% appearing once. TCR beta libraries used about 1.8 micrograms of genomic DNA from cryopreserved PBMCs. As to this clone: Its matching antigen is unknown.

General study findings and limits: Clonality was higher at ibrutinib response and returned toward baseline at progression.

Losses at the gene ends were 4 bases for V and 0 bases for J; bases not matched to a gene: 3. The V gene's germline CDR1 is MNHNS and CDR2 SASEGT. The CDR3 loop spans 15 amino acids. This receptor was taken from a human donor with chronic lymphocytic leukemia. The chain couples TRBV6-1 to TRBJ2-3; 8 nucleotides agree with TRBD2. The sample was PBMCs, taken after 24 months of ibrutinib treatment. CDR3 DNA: TGTGCCAGCAGTGTCGGCGGGGGGAGCACAGATACGCAGTATTTT. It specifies CASSVGGGSTDTQYF.